The rows below give T cell receptor beta chains drawn from one sample of a study of beta chain features in type 1 diabetes. Sequencing used immunoSEQ multiplex PCR; TCRdb keeps in-frame clones, though not all of them. The data contain more than 250,000 clones, more than 13% of them singletons. Sequences were obtained from naive CD4+ T cells from blood. The origin of the receptors is a man younger than 40 with type 1 diabetes. The CDR3 runs from the conserved cysteine through the conserved F or W. Each record gives: D gene, CDR3 length, clone size, J gene, V gene, CDR3 protein, CDR3 DNA. D genes are given only for firm matches. The listing skips clone size in some rows; elsewhere it reads once, few, many or a size class.

-,13,-,TRBJ2-5,TRBV11-1,CASSRGQQETQYF,TGTGCCAGCAGCCGCGGACAGCAAGAGACCCAGTACTTC
TRBD1,16,-,TRBJ2-7,TRBV28,CASSPTRTGGAYEQYF,TGTGCCAGCAGCCCCACCCGGACAGGGGGGGCCTACGAGCAGTACTTC
-,13,few,TRBJ1-4,TRBV29-1,CSVEDQLAGKLFF,TGCAGCGTTGAAGATCAACTGGCGGGGAAACTGTTTTTT
TRBD2,14,-,TRBJ2-2,TRBV2,CASRASGNTGELFF,TGTGCCAGCAGAGCTAGCGGGAACACCGGGGAGCTGTTTTTT
TRBD1,17,-,TRBJ1-1,TRBV5-1,CASSSVPGQGPNTEAFF,TGCGCCAGCAGCTCAGTCCCGGGACAGGGACCGAACACTGAAGCTTTCTTT
-,16,-,TRBJ2-3,TRBV7-9,CASSLVRGTVTDTQYF,TGTGCCAGCAGCTTAGTCCGGGGGACGGTCACAGATACGCAGTATTTT
TRBD2,15,-,TRBJ2-3,TRBV28,CASSRMAGGPDTQYF,TGTGCCAGCTCTAGGATGGCGGGAGGGCCTGATACGCAGTATTTT
-,11,few,TRBJ1-5,TRBV20-1,CSAIGDQPQHF,TGCAGTGCTATAGGGGATCAGCCCCAGCATTTT
-,15,few,TRBJ1-1,TRBV7-9,CASSRPGVGNTEAFF,TGTGCCAGCAGCCGACCAGGGGTAGGGAACACTGAAGCTTTCTTT
-,14,few,TRBJ1-5,TRBV5-1,CASSLDSGNQPQHF,TGCGCCAGCAGCTTGGATTCAGGGAATCAGCCCCAGCATTTT